Presented here are 26 T cell receptor beta chains from one specimen sequenced in a study of T cell responses to AZD1222 COVID-19 vaccine (dated by TCRdb to 2020 to 2023). The library was made by the immunoSEQ multiplex PCR assay. In its TCRdb copy, this immuneACCESS table keeps in-frame sequences only and misses some clones. Where compared with another copy, unresolved V genes explain less than half of these, and the others have no known cause. The sample table lists under 140,000 clones, around 81% of them with a count of one. Together, the top ten hold around 4.6% of the sample. In the paper's terms, the time point label means: baseline before first vaccination. The source material was peripheral blood, sampled on day 0 of AZD1222 vaccination. The receptors stem from an adult in good health.

This chain uses TRBV7-8 with TRBJ1-4; no clear D. The germline CDR1 and CDR2 sequences are SGHVS and FQNEAQ. The CDR3 has 13 amino acids. V was clipped by 1 base and J by 14 bases, with 14 bases between them. CDR3 nucleotide sequence: TGTGCCAGCAGCTTAGTCGGCCTCCCTGTTCTGTTTTTT. Translated: CASSLVGLPVLFF. Supplemented by reference TRBV7-8 and TRBJ1-4, the full variable domain reads GAGVSQSPRYKVAKRGQDVALRCDPISGHVSLFWYQQALGQGPEFLTYFQNEAQLDKSGLPSDRFFAERPEGSVSTLKIQRTQQEDSAVYLCASSLVGLPVLFFGSGTQLSVL.

In this sample, this clone turned up once. The gene calls are TRBV2 and TRBJ1-1; D gene unclear. The CDR3 extends over 15 amino acids. The V end lost 2 bases, the J end lost 6 bases, and 16 bases lay between the germline ends. Germline assignment: CDR1 SNHLY and CDR2 FYNNEI. CDR3 in amino acids: CASSERPAAPPEAFF. CDR3 sequence (DNA): TGTGCCAGCAGTGAACGACCGGCAGCCCCTCCTGAAGCTTTCTTT.

The genes are TRBV25-1 and TRBJ1-4; D gene uncertain. Looked up from germline, CDR1 is MGHDK and CDR2 is SYGVNS. This CDR3 region has 14 residues. The ends were cut back, 3 bases at V and 3 bases at J, with 8 bases in the middle. The CDR3 DNA reads as TGTGCCAGCAGTGACGTCGCCTCTAATGAAAAACTGTTTTTT. It encodes CASSDVASNEKLFF.

This chain links TRBV28 with TRBJ2-6; D might be TRBD1 (6 bases). The CDR3 runs 15 residues. Germline CDR1 MDHEN, CDR2 SYDVKM. V was clipped by 7 bases and J by 1 base, with 11 bases between them. The CDR3 here is CASKTTGSGANVLTF. The CDR3 coding sequence is TGTGCCAGCAAAACTACAGGGTCTGGGGCCAACGTCCTGACTTTC.

This chain joins TRBV6-4 and TRBJ1-1; 7 nucleotides match TRBD1. V was clipped by 0 bases and J by 8 bases; unmatched bases: 6. Germline V gene data show CDR1 as MRHNA and CDR2 as SNTAGT. CDR3 length: 14 residues. CDR3 amino acids: CASSDSRQGSEAFF. The CDR3 DNA sequence: TGTGCCAGCAGTGACTCAAGACAGGGAAGCGAAGCTTTCTTT.

V usage is TRBV30 and J usage is TRBJ2-7; D is possibly TRBD1 (5 bases). The CDR3 has 11 amino acids. Looked up from germline, CDR1 is GTSNPN and CDR2 is SVGIG (reference sequence). Trimming pared 3 bases from V and 6 bases from J, leaving 9 bases between. The CDR3 region has the DNA TGTGCCTGGAGGGACAACTTCGAGCAGTACTTC. It specifies CAWRDNFEQYF.

The gene calls are TRBV28 and TRBJ1-3, with D hard to call. There are 14 residues in the CDR3. CDR1 is MDHEN and CDR2 is SYDVKM in the germline V gene. V shed 5 bases and J shed 0 bases, with 8 bases lying between them. The CDR3, as DNA: TGTGCCAGCAGTCTGACTTACTCTGGAAACACCATATATTTT. Translated: CASSLTYSGNTIYF.

This clone was found a few times. Here the CDR3 reads CASSVGTSRDEQYF. The CDR3 DNA reads as TGTGCCAGCAGCGTAGGCACGTCGAGGGACGAGCAGTACTTC. This chain joins TRBV9 and TRBJ2-7, with D possibly TRBD2 on 5 matching bases. The CDR3 covers 14 residues. V was clipped by 0 bases and J by 5 bases, with 12 bases between them. CDR1 and CDR2 from the germline V gene are SGDLS and YYNGEE.

The CDR3 is CAWSVWVLSVEAFF. The CDR3 bases are TGTGCCTGGAGTGTGTGGGTGTTGAGCGTCGAAGCTTTCTTT. V is TRBV30 and J is TRBJ1-1; the D is unclear. The CDR3 extends over 14 amino acids. Per the germline V gene, CDR1 is GTSNPN and CDR2 is SVGIG (reference sequence). Deletions cut 0 bases from V and 8 bases from J, with 16 bases between.

This chain joins TRBV28 and TRBJ2-3; no reliable D call. Trimming took 6 bases from V and 5 from J, leaving 3 bases between them. Per the germline V gene, CDR1 is MDHEN and CDR2 is SYDVKM. CDR3 length equals 10 residues. CDR3 protein: CASRGDTQYF. The CDR3 nucleotides are TGTGCCAGCAGAGGAGATACGCAGTATTTT.

The V gene is TRBV28, the J gene TRBJ1-4; D ambiguous. V was pared by 5 bases and J by 4 bases, with 14 bases between. This CDR3 region has 15 residues. The germline gives CDR1 MDHEN, CDR2 SYDVKM. CDR3 region: CASSRSGSLNEKLFF. CDR3 DNA: TGTGCCAGCAGTAGATCCGGGTCGCTTAATGAAAAACTGTTTTTT.

There are a few counts of this clone. The V gene is TRBV7-9, the J gene TRBJ2-5; no reliable D call. V lost 2 bases to trimming and J lost 5 bases, with 9 bases between them. The CDR3 is made up of 13 amino acids. Looked up from germline, CDR1 is SEHNR and CDR2 is FQNEAQ (reference sequence). The CDR3 loop reads CASSLSGGETQYF. In DNA form, the CDR3 reads TGTGCCAGCAGCTTAAGTGGTGGGGAGACCCAGTACTTC.

The chain couples TRBV7-6 to TRBJ1-1; 7 nucleotides match TRBD1. The junction had 13 bases not matched to a gene; V was cut back by 5 bases and J by 1 base. Germline-derived CDR1 and CDR2 are SGHVS and FNYEAQ. The CDR3 sequence is 17 residues long. DNA for the CDR3: TGTGCCAGCAGCATAAGCCCGCCAGGGGGTGGGAACACTGAAGCTTTCTTT. Translating it yields CASSISPPGGGNTEAFF. Supplemented by reference TRBV7-6 and TRBJ1-1, the full variable domain reads GAGVSQSPRYKVTKRGQDVALRCDPISGHVSLYWYRQALGQGPEFLTYFNYEAQQDKSGLPNDRFSAERPEGSISTLTIQRTEQRDSAMYRCASSISPPGGGNTEAFFGQGTRLTVV.

The chain links TRBV28 to TRBJ1-2; D uncertain. The germline V gene has CDR1 MDHEN and CDR2 SYDVKM. The V end was cut by 6 bases, the J end by 8 bases, with 13 bases between. The CDR3 covers 12 residues. CDR3: CASRQDTRGYTF. The CDR3 DNA sequence: TGTGCCAGCAGACAAGACACACGGGGCTACACCTTC.

The chain carries TRBV6-5 and TRBJ1-6, with a possible D match to TRBD1 (6 bases). CDR1 and CDR2 (germline): MNHEY, SVGAGI. V lost 8 bases and J 10 bases, leaving 21 bases between the germline ends. CDR3 size: 15 residues. DNA of the CDR3: TGTGCCAGCCGCCGGGGGGGCACCGTCCCCTCACCCCTCCACTTT. Its protein is CASRRGGTVPSPLHF.

The chain uses TRBV4-1 and TRBJ1-5; TRBD1 agrees at 10 bases. V lost 0 bases and J lost 5; bases outside the gene matches: 7. CDR3 length: 17 amino acids. CDR1 is MGHRA, CDR2 YSYEKL, per germline. The CDR3 DNA follows: TGCGCCAGCAGCCAAGATCAGGGGACAGGGGTGGATCAGCCCCAGCATTTT. Translation: CASSQDQGTGVDQPQHF.

The chain has TRBV10-3 and TRBJ2-3, with 9 positions matching TRBD1. CDR1 and CDR2 from the germline V gene are ENHRY and SYGVKD. J gave up 1 base and V 6 bases, and 17 bases lay outside the gene matches. CDR3 length equals 19 residues. The CDR3: CAISNRGTGPSGRTDTQYF. The CDR3 nucleotides read TGTGCCATCAGCAACAGAGGGACAGGGCCTTCGGGGCGCACAGATACGCAGTATTTT.

This clone was detected a few times. The V gene is TRBV30, the J gene TRBJ1-5; D is ambiguous. The V end lost 0 bases, the J end lost 1 base, and 10 bases lay between the germline ends. CDR3 size: 15 residues. The germline V gene encodes CDR1 GTSNPN and CDR2 SVGIG (reference sequence). In nucleotides, the CDR3 is TGTGCCTGGAGTGTACTAGGAGGAAGCAATCAGCCCCAGCATTTT. Amino acid sequence: CAWSVLGGSNQPQHF. The entire variable domain, with the rest obtained from reference TRBV30 and TRBJ1-5, is as follows: SQTIHQWPATLVQPVGSPLSLECTVEGTSNPNLYWYRQAAGRGLQLLFYSVGIGQISSEVPQNLSASRPQDRQFILSSKKLLLSDSGFYLCAWSVLGGSNQPQHFGDGTRLSIL.

The rearrangement links TRBV21-1 to TRBJ2-5. TRBV21-1 counts as a pseudogene. There are 16 residues in the CDR3. The DNA of the CDR3 is TGTGCCAGCAGCAAGGCCCCTCCTATGTACCAAGAGACCCAGTACTTC. It is translated as CASSKAPPMYQETQYF.

This clone has only a few counts. The CDR3 sequence: CATSPRVGQDTEAFF. CDR3 bases: TGTGCCACCAGCCCCCGGGTGGGCCAGGACACTGAAGCTTTCTTT. The chain has TRBV15 and TRBJ1-1; D is unresolved. The CDR3 loop spans 15 amino acids. The germline V gene has CDR1 LNHNV and CDR2 YYDKDF (reference sequence). Trimming cost V 5 bases and J 3 bases, with 16 bases left between them. Filled out from reference TRBV15 and TRBJ1-1, the complete variable domain reads DAMVIQNPRYQVTQFGKPVTLSCSQTLNHNVMYWYQQKSSQAPKLLFHYYDKDFNNEADTPDNFQSRRPNTSFCFLDIRSPGLGDTAMYLCATSPRVGQDTEAFFGQGTRLTVV.

This clone has just one count. The chain links TRBV10-3 to TRBJ2-4; D call uncertain. Germline CDR1 reads ENHRY; CDR2 reads SYGVKD. The CDR3 length is 15 residues. Trimming pared 2 bases from V and 1 base from J, leaving 9 bases between. As DNA, the CDR3 is TGTGCCATCAGTGAGGGGTCGAGGGCCAAAAACATTCAGTACTTC. Amino acid sequence: CAISEGSRAKNIQYF.

This rearrangement joins TRBV5-6 to TRBJ2-3; TRBD2 matches 12 bases. V shed 7 bases and J 4 bases; nucleotides not matched to a gene: 7. Germline values: CDR1 SGHDT, CDR2 YYEEEE. The CDR3 has 15 residues. The CDR3 reads CASGLAGGPADTQYF. CDR3 coding DNA: TGTGCCAGCGGTCTAGCGGGAGGGCCGGCAGATACGCAGTATTTT.

The rearrangement uses TRBV28 and TRBJ2-5, with a tentative D call TRBD2 (6 bases). The CDR3 sequence is 15 residues long. CDR1 is MDHEN and CDR2 is SYDVKM in the germline V gene. V was clipped by 5 bases and J by 4 bases, with 17 bases between them. CDR3 region: CASSPPGLGRETQYF. For the CDR3, the DNA is TGTGCCAGCAGTCCACCGGGTCTCGGGAGAGAGACCCAGTACTTC.

This chain joins TRBV5-4 and TRBJ1-1; D is uncertain. The CDR3 extends over 14 amino acids. Trimming removed 4 bases from V and 1 base from J, with 11 bases in between. The V gene's germline CDR1 is SGHNT and CDR2 YYREEE (reference sequence). DNA of the CDR3: TGTGCCAGCAGCCGAAGAACAGAGAACACTGAAGCTTTCTTT. Amino acid sequence: CASSRRTENTEAFF.

This rearrangement joins TRBV28 to TRBJ2-3; D remains ambiguous. Trimming removed 6 bases from V and 0 bases from J, with 13 bases in between. The CDR3 covers 15 residues. Germline CDR1 MDHEN, CDR2 SYDVKM. CDR3 amino acids: CASSEPSGSTDTQYF. The CDR3 DNA follows: TGTGCCAGCAGCGAACCCTCTGGTAGCACAGATACGCAGTATTTT.

The chain couples TRBV6-2 or TRBV6-3 to TRBJ1-5; D unresolved. From germline, CDR1 is MNHEY and CDR2 SVGEGT. V was clipped by 1 base and J by 7 bases, with 5 bases between them. This CDR3 is 12 amino acids long. CDR3 DNA: TGTGCCAGCAGTTACTTTGGGCAGCCCCAGCATTTT. Amino acid sequence: CASSYFGQPQHF.